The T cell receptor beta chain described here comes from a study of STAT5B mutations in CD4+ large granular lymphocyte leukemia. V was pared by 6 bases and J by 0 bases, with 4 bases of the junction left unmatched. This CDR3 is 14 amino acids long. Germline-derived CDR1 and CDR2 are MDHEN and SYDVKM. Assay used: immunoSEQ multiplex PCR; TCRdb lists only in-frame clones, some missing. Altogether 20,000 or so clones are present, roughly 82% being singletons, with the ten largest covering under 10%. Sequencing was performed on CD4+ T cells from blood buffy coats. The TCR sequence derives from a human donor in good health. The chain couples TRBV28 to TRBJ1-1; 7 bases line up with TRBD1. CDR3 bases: TGTGCCAGCAGGCGGGACAGTTTGAACACTGAAGCTTTCTTT. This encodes CASRRDSLNTEAFF.